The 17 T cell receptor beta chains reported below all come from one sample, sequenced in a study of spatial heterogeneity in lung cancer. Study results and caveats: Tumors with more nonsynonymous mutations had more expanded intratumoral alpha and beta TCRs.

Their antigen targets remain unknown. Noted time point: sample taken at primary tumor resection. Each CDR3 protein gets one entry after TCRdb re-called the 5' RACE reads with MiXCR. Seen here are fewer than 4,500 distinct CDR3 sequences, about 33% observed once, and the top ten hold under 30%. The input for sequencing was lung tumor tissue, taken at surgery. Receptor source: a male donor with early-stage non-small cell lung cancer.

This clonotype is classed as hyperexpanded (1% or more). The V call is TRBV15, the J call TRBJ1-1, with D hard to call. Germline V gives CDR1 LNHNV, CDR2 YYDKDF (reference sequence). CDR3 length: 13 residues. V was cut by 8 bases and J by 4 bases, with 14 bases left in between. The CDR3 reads CATGVRETTEAFF. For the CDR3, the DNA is TGTGCCACCGGTGTCCGGGAGACCACTGAAGCTTTCTTT.

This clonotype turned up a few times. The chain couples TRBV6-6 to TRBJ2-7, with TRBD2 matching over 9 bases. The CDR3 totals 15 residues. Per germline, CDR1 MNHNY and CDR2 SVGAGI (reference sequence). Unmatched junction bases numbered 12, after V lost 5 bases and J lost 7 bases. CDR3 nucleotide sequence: TGTGCCAGCAGTACTAGTAGCGGGAGCCTAGGAGAGCAGTACTTC. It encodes CASSTSSGSLGEQYF.

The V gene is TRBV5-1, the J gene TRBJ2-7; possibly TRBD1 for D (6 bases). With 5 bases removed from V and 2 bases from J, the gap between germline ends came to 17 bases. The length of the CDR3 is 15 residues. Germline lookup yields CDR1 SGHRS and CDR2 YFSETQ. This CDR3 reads CASRRRGGETYEQYF. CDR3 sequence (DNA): TGCGCCAGCAGACGACGTGGGGGCGAGACCTACGAGCAGTACTTC.

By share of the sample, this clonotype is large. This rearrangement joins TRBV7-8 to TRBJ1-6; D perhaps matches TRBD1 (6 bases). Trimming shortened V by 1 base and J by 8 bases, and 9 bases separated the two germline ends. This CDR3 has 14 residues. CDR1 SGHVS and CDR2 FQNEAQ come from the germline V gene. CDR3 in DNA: TGTGCCAGCAGCTTAGAGGCAGGGGATTCACCCCTCCACTTT. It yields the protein CASSLEAGDSPLHF.

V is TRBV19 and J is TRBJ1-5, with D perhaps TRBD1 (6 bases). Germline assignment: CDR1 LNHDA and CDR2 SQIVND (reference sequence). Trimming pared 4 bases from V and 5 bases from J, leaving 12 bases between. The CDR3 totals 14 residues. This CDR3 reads CASSTQQGHQPQHF. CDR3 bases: TGTGCCAGTAGTACCCAACAGGGTCATCAGCCCCAGCATTTT.

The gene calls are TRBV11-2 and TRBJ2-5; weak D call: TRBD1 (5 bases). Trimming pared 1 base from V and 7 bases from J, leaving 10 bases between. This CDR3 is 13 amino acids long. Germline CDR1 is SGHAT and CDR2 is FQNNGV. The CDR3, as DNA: TGTGCCAGCAGCTTAGTCCTCCAGGGGACCCAGTACTTC. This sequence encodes CASSLVLQGTQYF.

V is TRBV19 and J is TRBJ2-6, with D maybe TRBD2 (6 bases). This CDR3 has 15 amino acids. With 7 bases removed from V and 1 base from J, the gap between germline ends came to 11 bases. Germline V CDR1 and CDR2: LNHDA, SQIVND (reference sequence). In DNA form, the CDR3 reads TGTGCCAGTACCGACGGGGGTTCTGGGGCCAACGTCCTGACTTTC. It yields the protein CASTDGGSGANVLTF.

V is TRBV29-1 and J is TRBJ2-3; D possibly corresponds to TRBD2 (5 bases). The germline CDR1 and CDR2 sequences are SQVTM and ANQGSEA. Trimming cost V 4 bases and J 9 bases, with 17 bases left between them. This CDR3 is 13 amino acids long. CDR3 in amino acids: CSVARMSEGTQYF. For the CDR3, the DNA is TGCAGCGTTGCCCGGATGTCTGAGGGAACGCAGTATTTT.

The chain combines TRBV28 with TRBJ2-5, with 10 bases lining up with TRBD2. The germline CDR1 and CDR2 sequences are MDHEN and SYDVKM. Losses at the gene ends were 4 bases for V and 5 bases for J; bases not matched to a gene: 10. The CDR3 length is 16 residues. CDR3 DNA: TGTGCCAGCAGTTCCCTCCGGACTAGCGGCTACGAGACCCAGTACTTC. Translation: CASSSLRTSGYETQYF.

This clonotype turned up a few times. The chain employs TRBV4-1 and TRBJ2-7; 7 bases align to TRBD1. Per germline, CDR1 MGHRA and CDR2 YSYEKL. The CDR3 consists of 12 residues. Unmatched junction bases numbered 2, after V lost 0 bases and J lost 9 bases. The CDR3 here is CASSQEGQRQYF. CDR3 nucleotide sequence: TGCGCCAGCAGCCAAGAGGGACAGCGGCAGTACTTC.

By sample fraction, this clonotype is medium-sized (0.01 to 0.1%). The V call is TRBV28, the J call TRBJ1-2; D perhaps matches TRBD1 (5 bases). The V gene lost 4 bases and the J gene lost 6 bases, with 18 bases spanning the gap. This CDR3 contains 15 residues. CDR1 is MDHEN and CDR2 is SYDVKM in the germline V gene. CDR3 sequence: CASSSLIGARDGYTF. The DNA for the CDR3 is TGTGCCAGCAGTTCCCTCATAGGGGCGCGGGATGGCTACACCTTC.

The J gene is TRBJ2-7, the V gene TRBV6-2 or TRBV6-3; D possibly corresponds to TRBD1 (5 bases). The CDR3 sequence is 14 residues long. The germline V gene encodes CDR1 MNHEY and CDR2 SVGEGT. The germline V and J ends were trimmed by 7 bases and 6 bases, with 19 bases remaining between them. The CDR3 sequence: CASTTLLQGGEQYF. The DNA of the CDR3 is TGTGCCAGCACCACACTCCTCCAGGGCGGCGAGCAGTACTTC.

In nucleotides, the CDR3 is TGTGCCAGCAGTACCCAGGGGTTAGGAGATACGCAGTATTTT. It is translated as CASSTQGLGDTQYF. This chain links TRBV28 with TRBJ2-3; D is possibly TRBD1 (6 bases). The germline V and J ends were trimmed by 5 bases and 5 bases, with 14 bases remaining between them. The CDR3 contains 14 residues. Germline loops: CDR1 MDHEN, CDR2 SYDVKM. Complete variable domain (other parts from reference TRBV28 and TRBJ2-3): DVKVTQSSRYLVKRTGEKVFLECVQDMDHENMFWYRQDPGLGLRLIYFSYDVKMKEKGDIPEGYSVSREKKERFSLILESASTNQTSMYLCASSTQGLGDTQYFGPGTRLTVL.

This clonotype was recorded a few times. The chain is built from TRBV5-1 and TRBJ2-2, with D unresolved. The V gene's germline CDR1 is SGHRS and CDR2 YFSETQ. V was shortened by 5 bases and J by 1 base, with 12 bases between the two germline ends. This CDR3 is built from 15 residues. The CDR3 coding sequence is TGCGCCAGCAGTTCCGCGACTCAGAACACCGGGGAGCTGTTTTTT. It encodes CASSSATQNTGELFF. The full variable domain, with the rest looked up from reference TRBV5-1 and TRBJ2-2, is KAGVTQTPRYLIKTRGQQVTLSCSPISGHRSVSWYQQTPGQGLQFLFEYFSETQRNKGNFPGRFSGRQFSNSRSEMNVSTLELGDSALYLCASSSATQNTGELFFGEGSRLTVL.

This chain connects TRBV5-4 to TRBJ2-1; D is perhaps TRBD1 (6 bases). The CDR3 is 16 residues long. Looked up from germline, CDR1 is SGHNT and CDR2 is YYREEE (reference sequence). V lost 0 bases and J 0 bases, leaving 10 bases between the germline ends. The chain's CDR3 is CASSLAGASSYNEQFF. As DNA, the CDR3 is TGTGCCAGCAGCTTGGCAGGGGCTTCCTCCTACAATGAGCAGTTCTTC. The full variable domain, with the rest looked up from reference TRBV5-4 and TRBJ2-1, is ETGVTQSPTHLIKTRGQQVTLRCSSQSGHNTVSWYQQALGQGPQFIFQYYREEENGRGNFPPRFSGLQFPNYSSELNVNALELDDSALYLCASSLAGASSYNEQFFGPGTRLTVL.

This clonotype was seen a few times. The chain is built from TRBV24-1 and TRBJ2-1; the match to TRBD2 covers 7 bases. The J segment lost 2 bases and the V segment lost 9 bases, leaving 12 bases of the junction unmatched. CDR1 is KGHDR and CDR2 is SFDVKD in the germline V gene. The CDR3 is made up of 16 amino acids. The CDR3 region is CATSESGAGAYNEQFF. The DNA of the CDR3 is TGTGCCACCTCGGAATCCGGTGCGGGAGCCTACAATGAGCAGTTCTTC.

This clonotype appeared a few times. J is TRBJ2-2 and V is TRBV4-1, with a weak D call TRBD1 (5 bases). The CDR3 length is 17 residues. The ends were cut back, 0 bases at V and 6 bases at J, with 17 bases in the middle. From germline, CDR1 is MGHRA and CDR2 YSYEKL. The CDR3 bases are TGCGCCAGCAGCCAAGATAACCAAGGGGCGCAGGCCGGGGAGCTGTTTTTT. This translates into CASSQDNQGAQAGELFF.